These 31 T cell receptor beta chains originate from one sample sequenced in a study of blood T cell repertoires in COVID-19. The assay was immunoSEQ multiplex PCR, and TCRdb's table has in-frame clones only and misses some. The top ten clones hold approximately 1.4% of a sample with 410,000 or so clones, 86% of them seen once. Input material: peripheral blood. These receptors were obtained from a woman aged 25 to 39 with active or convalescent COVID-19.

The chain has TRBV2 and TRBJ2-1; possible D gene TRBD1, 5 bases. The germline V gene has CDR1 SNHLY and CDR2 FYNNEI. This CDR3 is 15 amino acids long. V was clipped by 7 bases and J by 8 bases, with 21 bases between them. CDR3 residues: CASTRVGRVLYEQFF. The DNA of the CDR3 is TGTGCCAGCACAAGGGTAGGCAGGGTATTATATGAGCAGTTCTTC.

CDR3 sequence: CASSYSSFLNTEAFF. The CDR3 DNA sequence: TGTGCCAGCAGTTACTCGTCGTTTCTGAACACTGAAGCTTTCTTT. This chain joins TRBV6-5 and TRBJ1-1; no definite D call. V lost 0 bases to trimming and J lost 0 bases, with 8 bases between them. The CDR3 sequence is 15 residues long. The V gene's germline CDR1 is MNHEY and CDR2 SVGAGI.

The V call is TRBV19, the J call TRBJ1-2; tentatively, D is TRBD1 (6 bases). The CDR3 consists of 17 residues. The V end was cut by 5 bases, the J end by 0 bases, with 19 bases between. Germline V CDR1 and CDR2: LNHDA, SQIVND (reference sequence). Here the CDR3 DNA reads TGTGCCAGTAGTCCCCGGACAGTCAGAGACCCTAACTATGGCTACACCTTC. It encodes CASSPRTVRDPNYGYTF.

The chain carries TRBV7-6 and TRBJ1-1, with a possible D match to TRBD1 (6 bases). The germline V and J ends were trimmed by 2 bases and 0 bases, with 13 bases remaining between them. The CDR3 has 16 residues. Germline V gives CDR1 SGHVS, CDR2 FNYEAQ. CDR3 region: CASSLLVGGMNTEAFF. In DNA, the CDR3 is TGTGCCAGCAGCTTATTAGTAGGGGGAATGAACACTGAAGCTTTCTTT.

The chain employs TRBV5-4 and TRBJ1-1, with D possibly matching TRBD1 (6 bases). V lost 4 bases and J lost 4, with 17 bases in between. This CDR3 comprises 15 residues. Germline V gives CDR1 SGHNT, CDR2 YYREEE (reference sequence). Written as DNA, the CDR3 is TGTGCCAGCAGCAGGGGGGGGGTCTCAACCACTGAAGCTTTCTTT. Translating it yields CASSRGGVSTTEAFF. The full variable domain, with the rest looked up from reference TRBV5-4 and TRBJ1-1, is ETGVTQSPTHLIKTRGQQVTLRCSSQSGHNTVSWYQQALGQGPQFIFQYYREEENGRGNFPPRFSGLQFPNYSSELNVNALELDDSALYLCASSRGGVSTTEAFFGQGTRLTVV.

This clone came up a few times. V gene TRBV5-8 combines with J gene TRBJ1-5, with D perhaps matching TRBD1 (5 bases). This CDR3 region has 15 residues. Germline loops: CDR1 SGHTS, CDR2 YDEGEE. The V gene lost 1 base and the J gene lost 4 bases, with 12 bases spanning the gap. The CDR3 sequence is CASSLYVQENQPQHF. CDR3 DNA sequence: TGTGCCAGCAGCTTGTATGTACAGGAAAATCAGCCCCAGCATTTT.

The chain combines TRBV23-1 with TRBJ1-2, with 8 bases fitting TRBD1. TRBV23-1 is treated as an ORF (open reading frame) with a function not yet certain. This CDR3 contains 12 residues. V gave up 7 bases and J gave up 7 bases; unmatched junction bases: 5. In nucleotides, the CDR3 is TGCGCCAGCAAACAGGGGGGTGGTGGCTACACCTTC. Its protein is CASKQGGGGYTF.

The rearrangement joins TRBV6-5 to TRBJ2-7, with 9 positions matching TRBD2. The CDR3 contains 15 residues. Trimming cost V 7 bases and J 3 bases; bases outside gene matches: 10. CDR1 MNHEY and CDR2 SVGAGI come from the germline V gene. CDR3 amino acids: CASTPWGRGGYEQYF. CDR3 DNA sequence: TGTGCCAGCACCCCCTGGGGGCGGGGGGGCTACGAGCAGTACTTC.

J is TRBJ1-1 and V is TRBV29-1; D may be TRBD1 (5 bases). V lost 8 bases to trimming and J lost 6 bases, with 28 bases between them. The CDR3 has 16 amino acids. CDR1 and CDR2 from the germline V gene are SQVTM and ANQGSEA. The CDR3 bases are TGCAGCTTTTCACTCGGCGGCGGAAATCGGGGGGCTGAAGCTTTCTTT. Protein sequence: CSFSLGGGNRGAEAFF.

This clone has more than one count but fewer than ten. This rearrangement joins TRBV20-1 to TRBJ1-1; possibly TRBD1 for D (6 bases). CDR3 length equals 11 residues. Germline assignment: CDR1 DFQATT and CDR2 SNEGSKA (reference sequence). Deletions cut 5 bases from V and 8 bases from J, with 12 bases between. CDR3 DNA: TGCAGTGCTGATGGACAGCCCGAAGCTTTCTTT. Translating it yields CSADGQPEAFF.

The CDR3 DNA sequence: TGTGCCAGCAGCGCAGGTTCGGGACAGCAGCATGAGCAGTTCTTC. This sequence encodes CASSAGSGQQHEQFF. The chain is built from TRBV11-2 and TRBJ2-1, with TRBD1 matching 7 bases. The CDR3 runs 15 residues. The V gene end was trimmed by 5 bases and the J gene end by 8 bases; junction bases not matched to a gene: 12. Per germline, CDR1 SGHAT and CDR2 FQNNGV.

The rearrangement links TRBV27 to TRBJ1-1, with 9 bases identical to TRBD1. Germline CDR1 reads MNHEY; CDR2 reads SMNVEV (reference sequence). This CDR3 comprises 14 residues. Trimming took 6 bases from V and 2 from J; bases not matched to a gene: 4. CDR3 loop: CASRNTGGNTEAFF. In nucleotides, the CDR3 is TGTGCCAGCAGGAACACAGGGGGCAACACTGAAGCTTTCTTT.

This clone was seen only a few times. V gene TRBV10-3 combines with J gene TRBJ1-2; no firm D call. The CDR3 length is 13 residues. Trimming left V 6 bases short and J 0 bases short, with 8 bases between. Looked up from germline, CDR1 is ENHRY and CDR2 is SYGVKD. CDR3 protein: CAISETSNYGYTF. For the CDR3, the DNA is TGTGCCATCAGCGAAACTTCTAACTATGGCTACACCTTC.

The V gene is TRBV29-1, the J gene TRBJ2-7, with D possibly matching TRBD1 (6 bases). CDR1 is SQVTM and CDR2 is ANQGSEA in the germline V gene. The V end lost 7 bases, the J end lost 2 bases, and 15 bases lay between the germline ends. There are 13 residues in the CDR3. The CDR3 region is CSASRDTTYEQYF. The CDR3, as DNA: TGCAGCGCCAGCCGGGACACAACCTACGAGCAGTACTTC.

The gene calls are TRBV7-9 and TRBJ2-1; 10 nucleotides align to TRBD2. J lost 6 bases, V lost 2 bases, and 13 bases had no gene match. The CDR3 loop spans 18 amino acids. CDR1 and CDR2 from the germline V gene are SEHNR and FQNEAQ (reference sequence). The CDR3 here is CASSLQFPGLAIFNEQFF. DNA for the CDR3: TGTGCCAGCAGCTTACAGTTTCCGGGACTAGCGATTTTCAATGAGCAGTTCTTC.

The rearrangement links TRBV7-9 to TRBJ1-4; D is possibly TRBD1 (6 bases). V lost 7 bases, J lost 5 bases, and 14 bases lay in between. The V gene's germline CDR1 is SEHNR and CDR2 FQNEAQ (reference sequence). The length of the CDR3 is 14 residues. The CDR3 loop reads CASTLGQGNEKLFF. For the CDR3, the DNA is TGTGCCAGCACCCTCGGCCAGGGGAATGAAAAACTGTTTTTT.

CDR3: CASSANLGGTGGFADTQYF. In DNA, the CDR3 is TGTGCCAGCAGTGCCAACCTGGGCGGGACAGGCGGTTTCGCAGATACGCAGTATTTT. The chain is built from TRBV6-1 and TRBJ2-3, with 8 bases matching TRBD1. Trimming at V came to 4 bases and at J to 4 bases, leaving 19 bases not matched to a gene. The CDR3 is 19 residues long. CDR1 and CDR2 from the germline V gene are MNHNS and SASEGT.

The chain combines TRBV29-1 with TRBJ1-1; the D gene is possibly TRBD1 (5 bases). CDR1 is SQVTM and CDR2 is ANQGSEA in the germline V gene. This CDR3 has 11 amino acids. V gave up 6 bases and J gave up 11 bases, with 16 bases separating them. The CDR3 region is CSVESTANAFF. The CDR3 DNA sequence: TGCAGCGTGGAGTCGACAGCTAACGCTTTCTTT.

This chain uses TRBV7-9 with TRBJ1-1; D not certain. V lost 4 bases and J lost 6, with 12 bases in between. The CDR3 runs 13 residues. Per germline, CDR1 SEHNR and CDR2 FQNEAQ (reference sequence). Written as DNA, the CDR3 is TGTGCCAGCAGCTACGATCAGGCTGCTGAAGCTTTCTTT. Translation gives CASSYDQAAEAFF.

The CDR3 reads CASSNIQSATQYF. The CDR3 nucleotides read TGTGCCAGCAGCAACATACAGTCCGCTACGCAGTATTTT. This chain uses TRBV11-2 with TRBJ2-3; no clear D gene. Deletions cut 5 bases from V and 8 bases from J, with 14 bases between. CDR1 SGHAT and CDR2 FQNNGV come from the germline V gene. The CDR3 runs to 13 residues.

A single count supports this clone. Here the CDR3 reads CASSLVAARDEQFF. CDR3 coding DNA: TGCGCCAGCAGCTTGGTCGCGGCGAGAGATGAGCAGTTCTTC. V usage is TRBV5-1 and J usage is TRBJ2-1; D uncertain. V dropped 0 bases and J dropped 8 bases, with 12 bases sitting between them. This CDR3 is 14 amino acids long. Germline CDR1 SGHRS, CDR2 YFSETQ.

This chain connects TRBV18 to TRBJ2-3; weak D call: TRBD2 (6 bases). With 3 bases removed from V and 2 bases from J, the gap between germline ends came to 9 bases. The germline gives CDR1 KGHSH, CDR2 LQKENI. The CDR3 runs 14 residues. CDR3 nucleotides: TGTGCCAGCTCACCGGCGGGAACCACAGATACGCAGTATTTT. Its translation is CASSPAGTTDTQYF.

CDR3 amino acids: CAISEGDWGNTEAFF. The CDR3 region has the DNA TGTGCCATCAGTGAGGGGGACTGGGGGAACACTGAAGCTTTCTTT. The chain recombines TRBV10-3 with TRBJ1-1, with D possibly matching TRBD1 (5 bases). Germline V CDR1 and CDR2: ENHRY, SYGVKD. The CDR3 runs to 15 residues. V lost 2 bases and J lost 1, with 11 bases in between.

V and J are TRBV19 and TRBJ1-2, with 9 bases fitting TRBD1. The CDR3 loop spans 12 amino acids. V shed 6 bases and J 5 bases; nucleotides not matched to a gene: 1. Germline CDR1 is LNHDA and CDR2 is SQIVND (reference sequence). This chain's CDR3 is CASRDRGYGYTF. As DNA, the CDR3 is TGTGCCAGTAGGGACAGGGGTTATGGCTACACCTTC.

This chain uses TRBV2 with TRBJ2-7; a possible D gene is TRBD2 (6 bases). Between the trimmed V and J ends, which lost 6 bases and 5 bases, there was a span of 11 bases. This CDR3 is 12 amino acids long. From germline, CDR1 is SNHLY and CDR2 FYNNEI. The CDR3 reads CASSWGEHEQYF. DNA for the CDR3: TGTGCCAGCAGCTGGGGGGAACACGAGCAGTACTTC.

The chain recombines TRBV10-3 with TRBJ2-1; TRBD2 matches 7 bases. V was pared by 2 bases and J by 3 bases, with 7 bases of the junction left unmatched. Looked up from germline, CDR1 is ENHRY and CDR2 is SYGVKD. The CDR3 is 16 residues long. This CDR3 is CAISETTSWDYNEQFF. Written as DNA, the CDR3 is TGTGCCATCAGTGAGACGACTAGCTGGGACTACAATGAGCAGTTCTTC.

V is TRBV5-6 and J is TRBJ2-1, with 10 bases aligning to TRBD2. Losses at the gene ends were 7 bases for V and 7 bases for J; bases not matched to a gene: 8. The CDR3 sequence is 14 residues long. The germline V gene encodes CDR1 SGHDT and CDR2 YYEEEE. The DNA of the CDR3 is TGTGCCAGCTCAGCGGGAGGGCCTGTAAATGAGCAGTTCTTC. Protein sequence: CASSAGGPVNEQFF.

The CDR3, as DNA: TGTGCCTGGAGTGGGCTAGCGGGAGGGCCAGATGAGCAGTTCTTC. It translates to CAWSGLAGGPDEQFF. This chain joins TRBV30 and TRBJ2-1; 12 bases fit TRBD2. V shed 1 base and J 8 bases; nucleotides not matched to a gene: 6. The CDR3 contains 15 residues. The germline V gene has CDR1 GTSNPN and CDR2 SVGIG (reference sequence). Drawing the rest from reference TRBV30 and TRBJ2-1, the complete variable domain is SQTIHQWPATLVQPVGSPLSLECTVEGTSNPNLYWYRQAAGRGLQLLFYSVGIGQISSEVPQNLSASRPQDRQFILSSKKLLLSDSGFYLCAWSGLAGGPDEQFFGPGTRLTVL.

The chain combines TRBV5-1 with TRBJ2-3; 7 positions agree with TRBD2. The CDR3 contains 16 residues. Germline V gene data show CDR1 as SGHRS and CDR2 as YFSETQ. V was pared by 1 base and J by 4 bases, with 9 bases of the junction left unmatched. Written as DNA, the CDR3 is TGCGCCAGCAGCTTGTGGGGCGGGAGTAACGCAGATACGCAGTATTTT. It encodes CASSLWGGSNADTQYF.

With regard to this clone: Other DNA sequences in this sample translate to the same CDR3. The chain's CDR3 is CASSYSDRDYGYTF. The CDR3 nucleotides are TGTGCCAGCAGTTACTCGGACAGGGACTATGGCTACACCTTC. The V gene is TRBV6-5, the J gene TRBJ1-2; 8 positions match TRBD1. Germline assignment: CDR1 MNHEY and CDR2 SVGAGI. With V trimmed by 0 bases and J by 3 bases, 0 bases remained unmatched. The CDR3 loop spans 14 amino acids.

This chain links TRBV28 with TRBJ2-7; 9 bases match TRBD1. Germline loops: CDR1 MDHEN, CDR2 SYDVKM. The V and J ends lost 2 bases and 3 bases, in that order; junction bases with no gene match: 5. The CDR3 has 15 residues. DNA of the CDR3: TGTGCCAGCAGTTTAGGGACAGGGCAATTCTACGAGCAGTACTTC. This codes for CASSLGTGQFYEQYF.